This T cell receptor (beta chain) appears in the sequencing data of a study of T cell repertoires in cytomegalovirus infection. Across the whole study: Matching HLA type, along with CMV infection, was indicated by public TCR beta signatures. Study-wide results and caveats: HLA-C-restricted CMV-specific TCR beta clonotypes were dominant in the ex vivo response.

Per germline, CDR1 SGHTA and CDR2 FQGTGA. The CDR3 consists of 18 residues. The ends lost 0 bases at V and 4 bases at J; junction bases unmatched: 10. This clonotype was detected many times. What it binds is unknown. One entry per CDR3 protein, called by TCRdb with MiXCR from the reads. The sample has 400,000 to 550,000 distinct CDR3 sequences; around 10% are singletons. The source material was PBMCs. V is TRBV7-3 and J is TRBJ2-3; TRBD2 matches 10 bases. The TCR originated in a human donor in good health (CMV status not recorded). Some clones in this sample may be carry-over from other donors' samples. CDR3 protein: CASSLTARLAGAADTQYF. CDR3 nucleotide sequence: TGTGCCAGCAGCTTAACGGCCAGGCTAGCGGGAGCGGCAGATACGCAGTATTTT.